The 7 T cell receptor beta chains below all came from one sample that was sequenced in a study of T-cell reconstitution after alpha-beta-depleted transplantation in children. Library preparation (for TCRbeta) was performed with unique molecular identifiers. TCRdb independently ran MiXCR on the PCR reads; one entry per CDR3 protein. This sample has 700,000 or so distinct CDR3 sequences, with 13% found just once. The specimen comprised PBMCs, sampled before TCRalphabeta/CD19-depleted stem cell transplant. The origin of the receptors is a girl aged 2 to 10 with congenital amegakaryocytic thrombocytopenia, due to receive a stem cell transplant.

At least ten counts were recorded for this clonotype. The chain uses TRBV12-3 or TRBV12-4 and TRBJ1-5; no definite D call. The CDR3 length is 13 residues. Trimming removed 5 bases at V and 9 bases at J, with 14 bases between. CDR3 region: CASSPQLQVPQHF. In DNA form, the CDR3 reads TGTGCCAGCAGTCCCCAGTTGCAGGTGCCCCAGCATTTT.

Many counts were recorded for this clonotype. The germline gene is not matched at one end of the junction; a read error may be the cause. The CDR3: CASSLRGYGGTRTETQYF. CDR3 in DNA: TGTGCCAGCAGTTTACGGGGCTATGGGGGGACTCGCACAGAGACGCAGTATTTT. The chain employs TRBV28 and TRBJ2-3, with D perhaps TRBD2 (6 bases). The germline V gene encodes CDR1 MDHEN and CDR2 SYDVKM. The CDR3 has 18 residues.

The table lists this clonotype with a few counts. The chain recombines TRBV4-1 with TRBJ2-6; D possibly corresponds to TRBD1 (6 bases). There are 15 residues in the CDR3. V was cut by 7 bases and J by 1 base, with 11 bases left in between. From germline, CDR1 is MGHRA and CDR2 YSYEKL. The CDR3: CASTLDRSGANVLTF. Here the CDR3 DNA reads TGCGCCAGCACCTTAGACAGGTCTGGGGCCAACGTCCTGACTTTC.

This clonotype was observed a handful of times. This chain links TRBV4-1 with TRBJ1-1, with a possible D match to TRBD1 (5 bases). This CDR3 is built from 13 residues. Trimming took off 8 bases at V and 8 bases at J, with 18 bases between the two ends. Per the germline V gene, CDR1 is MGHRA and CDR2 is YSYEKL. As DNA, the CDR3 is TGCGCCAGCCACGAGTACGAAGGGGCGGAAGCTTTCTTT. Its protein is CASHEYEGAEAFF.

At least ten counts were recorded for this clonotype. The rearrangement joins TRBV6-5 to TRBJ2-1; D gene uncertain. The V and J ends lost 0 bases and 4 bases respectively, with 7 bases between them. The CDR3 has 14 residues. The germline CDR1 and CDR2 sequences are MNHEY and SVGAGI. The CDR3 bases are TGTGCCAGCAGTTACTCTGTGGATTACAATGAGCAGTTCTTC. Protein product: CASSYSVDYNEQFF.

V gene TRBV6-5 combines with J gene TRBJ2-1; weak D call: TRBD1 (6 bases). The V and J ends lost 0 bases and 3 bases respectively, with 6 bases between them. The length of the CDR3 is 14 residues. In germline, CDR1 is MNHEY, CDR2 SVGAGI. Written as DNA, the CDR3 is TGTGCCAGCAGTTACTCACAGGGCTACAATGAGCAGTTCTTC. This translates into CASSYSQGYNEQFF.

This clonotype was found a few times. The rearrangement links TRBV20-1 to TRBJ2-3; TRBD1 is a possible D gene (5 bases). V was pared by 4 bases and J by 6 bases, with 11 bases between. The CDR3 is made up of 12 amino acids. Germline V gene lookup returns CDR1 DFQATT and CDR2 SNEGSKA (reference sequence). The CDR3 loop reads CSAMLDTDTQYF. In nucleotides, the CDR3 is TGCAGTGCTATGTTGGACACCGATACGCAGTATTTT.